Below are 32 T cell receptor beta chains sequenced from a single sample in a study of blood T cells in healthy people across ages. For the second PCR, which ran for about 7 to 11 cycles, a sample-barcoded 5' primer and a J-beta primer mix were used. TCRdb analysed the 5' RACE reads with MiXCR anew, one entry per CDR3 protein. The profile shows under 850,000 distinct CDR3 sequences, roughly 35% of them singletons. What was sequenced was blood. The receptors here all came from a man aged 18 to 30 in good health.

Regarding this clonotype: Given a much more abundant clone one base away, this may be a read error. CDR3 in amino acids: CSASLSADTQYF. The CDR3 DNA reads as TGCAGTGCTAGTCTCAGCGCAGATACGCAGTATTTT. The rearrangement uses TRBV20-1 and TRBJ2-3; D is unclear. Germline-derived CDR1 and CDR2 are DFQATT and SNEGSKA (reference sequence). The CDR3 totals 12 residues. V was shortened by 3 bases and J by 4 bases, with 8 bases between the two germline ends.

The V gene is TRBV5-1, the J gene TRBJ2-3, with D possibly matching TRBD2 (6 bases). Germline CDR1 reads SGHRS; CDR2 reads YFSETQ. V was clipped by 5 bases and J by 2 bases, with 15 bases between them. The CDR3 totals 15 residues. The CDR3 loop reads CASSGTAGPTDTQYF. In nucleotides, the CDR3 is TGCGCCAGCAGTGGCACAGCGGGTCCCACAGATACGCAGTATTTT.

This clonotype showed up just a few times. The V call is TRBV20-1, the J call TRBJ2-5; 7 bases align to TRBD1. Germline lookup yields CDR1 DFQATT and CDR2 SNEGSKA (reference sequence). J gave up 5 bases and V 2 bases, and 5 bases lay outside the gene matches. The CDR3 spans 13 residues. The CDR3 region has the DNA TGCAGTGCTAGACAGACAGGGTGGGAGACCCAGTACTTC. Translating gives CSARQTGWETQYF.

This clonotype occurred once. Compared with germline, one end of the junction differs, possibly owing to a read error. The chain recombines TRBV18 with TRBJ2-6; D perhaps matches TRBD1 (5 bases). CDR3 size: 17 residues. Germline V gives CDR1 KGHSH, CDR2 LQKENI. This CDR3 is CASSPITTDSGANALTF. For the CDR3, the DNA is TGTGCCAGCTCACCCATCACTACAGACTCTGGGGCCAACGCCCTGACTTTC.

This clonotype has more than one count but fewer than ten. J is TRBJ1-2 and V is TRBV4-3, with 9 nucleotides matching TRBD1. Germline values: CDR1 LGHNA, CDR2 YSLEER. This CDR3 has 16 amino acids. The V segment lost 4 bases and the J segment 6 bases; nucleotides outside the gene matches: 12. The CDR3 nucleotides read TGCGCCAGCAGCCTCGGTCCCGGGACAGGGATACATGGCTACACCTTC. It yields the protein CASSLGPGTGIHGYTF.

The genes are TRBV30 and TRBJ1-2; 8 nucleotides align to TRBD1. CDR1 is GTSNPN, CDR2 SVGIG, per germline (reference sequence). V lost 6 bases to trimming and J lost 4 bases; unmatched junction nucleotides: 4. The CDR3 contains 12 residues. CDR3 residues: CACLDRAYGYTF. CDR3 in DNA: TGTGCCTGCCTGGACAGGGCCTATGGCTACACCTTC.

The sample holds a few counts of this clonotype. The CDR3 DNA follows: TGCAGTCCCCGCGGCGGGACTAGCGGTGGGGATGAGCAGTTCTTC. Translated, it gives CSPRGGTSGGDEQFF. V usage is TRBV20-1 and J usage is TRBJ2-1; TRBD2 matches at 11 bases. CDR1 and CDR2 (germline): DFQATT, SNEGSKA (reference sequence). Trimming removed 8 bases from V and 8 bases from J; junction bases left unmatched: 14. This CDR3 contains 15 residues.

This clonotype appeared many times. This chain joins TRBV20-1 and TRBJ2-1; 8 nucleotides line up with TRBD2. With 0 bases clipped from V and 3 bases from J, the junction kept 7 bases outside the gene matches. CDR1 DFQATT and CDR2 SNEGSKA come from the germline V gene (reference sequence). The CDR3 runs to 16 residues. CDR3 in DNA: TGCAGTGCTAGAGACCAAGCGGGGGCCTACTACAATGAGCAGTTCTTC. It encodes CSARDQAGAYYNEQFF.

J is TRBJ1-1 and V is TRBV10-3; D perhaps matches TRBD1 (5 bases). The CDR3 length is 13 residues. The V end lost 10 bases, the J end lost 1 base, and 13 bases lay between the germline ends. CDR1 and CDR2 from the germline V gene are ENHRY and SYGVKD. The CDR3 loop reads CATRGAQNTEAFF. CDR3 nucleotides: TGTGCCACCCGAGGGGCTCAGAACACTGAAGCTTTCTTT.

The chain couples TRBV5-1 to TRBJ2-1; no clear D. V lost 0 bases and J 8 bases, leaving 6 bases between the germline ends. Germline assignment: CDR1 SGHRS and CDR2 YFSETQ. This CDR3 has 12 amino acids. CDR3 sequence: CASSLGNDEQFF. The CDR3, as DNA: TGCGCCAGCAGCTTGGGGAACGATGAGCAGTTCTTC.

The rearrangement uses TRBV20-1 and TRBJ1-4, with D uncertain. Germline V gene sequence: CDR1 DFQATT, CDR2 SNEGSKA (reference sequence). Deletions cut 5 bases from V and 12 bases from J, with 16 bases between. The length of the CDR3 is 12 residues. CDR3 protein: CSAFDPVGELFF. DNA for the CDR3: TGCAGTGCTTTCGACCCCGTCGGGGAACTGTTTTTT.

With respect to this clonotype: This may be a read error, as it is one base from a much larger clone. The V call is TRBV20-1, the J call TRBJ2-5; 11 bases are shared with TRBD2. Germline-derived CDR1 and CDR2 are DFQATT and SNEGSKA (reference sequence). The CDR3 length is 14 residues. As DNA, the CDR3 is TGCAGTACTAGCGGGGGATTGGGAGTAGAGACCCAGTACTTC. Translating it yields CSTSGGLGVETQYF.

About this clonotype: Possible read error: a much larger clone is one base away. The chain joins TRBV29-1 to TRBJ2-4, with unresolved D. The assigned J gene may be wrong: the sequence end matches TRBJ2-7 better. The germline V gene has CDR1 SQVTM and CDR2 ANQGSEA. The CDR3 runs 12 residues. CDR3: CSVEDGPYEQYF. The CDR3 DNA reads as TGCAGCGTTGAGGACGGGCCCTACGAGCAGTACTTC.

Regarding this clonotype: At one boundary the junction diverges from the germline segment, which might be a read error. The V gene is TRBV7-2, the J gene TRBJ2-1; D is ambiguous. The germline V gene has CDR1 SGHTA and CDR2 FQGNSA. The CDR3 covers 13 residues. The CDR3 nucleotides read TGTGCCAGCATCTTAGGACGGAACAATGAGCAGTTCTTC. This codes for CASILGRNNEQFF.

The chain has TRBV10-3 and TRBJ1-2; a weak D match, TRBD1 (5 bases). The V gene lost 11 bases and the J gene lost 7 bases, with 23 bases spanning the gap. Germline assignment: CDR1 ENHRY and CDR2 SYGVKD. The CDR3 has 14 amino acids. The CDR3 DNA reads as TGTGCCGGCGGGGATAGGGGTCTGGTGAGTGGCTACACCTTC. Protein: CAGGDRGLVSGYTF.

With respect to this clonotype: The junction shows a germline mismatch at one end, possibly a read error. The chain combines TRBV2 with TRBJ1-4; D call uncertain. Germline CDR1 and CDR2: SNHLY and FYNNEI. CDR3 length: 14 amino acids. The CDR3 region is CASTEDKPLEKLFF. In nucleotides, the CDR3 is TGTGCCAGCACTGAAGATAAGCCCCTTGAAAAACTGTTTTTT.

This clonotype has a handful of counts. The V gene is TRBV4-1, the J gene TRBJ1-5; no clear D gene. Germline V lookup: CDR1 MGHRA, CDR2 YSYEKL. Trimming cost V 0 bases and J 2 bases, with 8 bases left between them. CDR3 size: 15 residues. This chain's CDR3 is CASSQDGLGNQPQHF. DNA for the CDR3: TGCGCCAGCAGCCAAGATGGGCTGGGCAATCAGCCCCAGCATTTT.

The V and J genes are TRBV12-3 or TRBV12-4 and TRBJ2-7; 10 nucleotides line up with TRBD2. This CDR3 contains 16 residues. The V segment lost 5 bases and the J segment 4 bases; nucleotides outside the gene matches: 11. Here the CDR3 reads CASSTSSGGFGYEQYF. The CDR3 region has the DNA TGTGCCAGCAGTACCAGTAGCGGGGGGTTCGGGTACGAGCAGTACTTC.

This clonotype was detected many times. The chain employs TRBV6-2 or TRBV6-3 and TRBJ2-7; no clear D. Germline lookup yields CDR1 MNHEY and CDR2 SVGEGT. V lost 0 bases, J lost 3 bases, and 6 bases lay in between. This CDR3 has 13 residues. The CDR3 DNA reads TGTGCCAGCAGTTACTCGGCGATCTACGAGCAGTACTTC. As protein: CASSYSAIYEQYF.

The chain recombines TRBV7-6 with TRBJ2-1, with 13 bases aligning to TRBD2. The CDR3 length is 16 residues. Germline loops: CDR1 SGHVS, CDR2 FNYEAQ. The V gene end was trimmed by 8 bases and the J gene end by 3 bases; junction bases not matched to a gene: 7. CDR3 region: CASRGLAGANYNEQFF. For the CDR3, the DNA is TGTGCCAGCCGAGGACTAGCGGGGGCGAACTACAATGAGCAGTTCTTC.

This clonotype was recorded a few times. The chain's CDR3 is CASSQDRVQKGEKLFF. The CDR3 DNA is TGCGCCAGCAGCCAAGATAGAGTCCAGAAGGGCGAAAAACTGTTTTTT. The rearrangement uses TRBV4-3 and TRBJ1-4; D ambiguous. V was clipped by 0 bases and J by 8 bases, with 16 bases between them. The CDR3 extends over 16 amino acids. CDR1 LGHNA and CDR2 YSLEER come from the germline V gene.

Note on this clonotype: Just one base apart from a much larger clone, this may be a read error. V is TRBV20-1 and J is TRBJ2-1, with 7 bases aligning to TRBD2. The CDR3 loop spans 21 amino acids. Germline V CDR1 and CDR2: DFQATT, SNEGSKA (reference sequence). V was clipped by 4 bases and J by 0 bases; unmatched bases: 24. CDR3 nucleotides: TGCAGTGCTACCCCTGGCCAACAGGACGGGGGGATCGCCCACTCCTACAATGAGCAGTTCTTC. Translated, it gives CSATPGQQDGGIAHSYNEQFF.

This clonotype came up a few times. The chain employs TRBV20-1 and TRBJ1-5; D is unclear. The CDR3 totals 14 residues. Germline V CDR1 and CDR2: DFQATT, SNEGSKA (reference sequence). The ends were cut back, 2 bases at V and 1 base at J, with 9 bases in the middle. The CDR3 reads CSARPVASNQPQHF. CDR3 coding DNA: TGCAGTGCTAGACCTGTTGCGAGCAATCAGCCCCAGCATTTT.

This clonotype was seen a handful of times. CDR3 sequence (DNA): TGTGCCATCAGCGCACTAGCGAGCACAGATACGCAGTATTTT. It is translated as CAISALASTDTQYF. The genes are TRBV10-3 and TRBJ2-3; TRBD2 matches at 7 bases. There are 14 residues in the CDR3. J gave up 0 bases and V 6 bases, and 3 bases lay outside the gene matches. Germline V CDR1 and CDR2: ENHRY, SYGVKD.

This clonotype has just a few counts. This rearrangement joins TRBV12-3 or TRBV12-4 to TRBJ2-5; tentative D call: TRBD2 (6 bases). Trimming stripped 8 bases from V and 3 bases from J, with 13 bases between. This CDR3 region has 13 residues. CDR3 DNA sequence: TGTGCCAGCCTCGCGGGGCCGGAAGAGACCCAGTACTTC. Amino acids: CASLAGPEETQYF.

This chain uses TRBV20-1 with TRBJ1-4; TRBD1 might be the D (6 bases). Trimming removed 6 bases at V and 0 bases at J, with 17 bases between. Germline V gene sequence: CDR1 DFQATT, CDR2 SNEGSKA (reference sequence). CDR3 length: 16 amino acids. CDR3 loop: CSATDRRMATNEKLFF. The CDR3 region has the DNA TGCAGTGCAACAGACAGGAGGATGGCAACTAATGAAAAACTGTTTTTT.

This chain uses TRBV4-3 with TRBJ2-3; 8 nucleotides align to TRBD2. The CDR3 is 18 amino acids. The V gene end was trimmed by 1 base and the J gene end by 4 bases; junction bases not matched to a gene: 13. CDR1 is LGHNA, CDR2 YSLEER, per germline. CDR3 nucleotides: TGCGCCAGCAGCCAAGGGTCTGGGGCGGGGGGTTACGCAGATACGCAGTATTTT. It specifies CASSQGSGAGGYADTQYF.

CDR3 loop: CSVKGAKLGSTGRTQYF. CDR3 in DNA: TGCAGCGTTAAAGGGGCCAAATTGGGATCGACAGGGCGGACCCAGTACTTC. The rearrangement links TRBV29-1 to TRBJ2-5; 7 bases agree with TRBD1. V dropped 5 bases and J dropped 7; count of bases not matched to a gene: 22. The CDR3 extends over 17 amino acids. Germline-derived CDR1 and CDR2 are SQVTM and ANQGSEA.

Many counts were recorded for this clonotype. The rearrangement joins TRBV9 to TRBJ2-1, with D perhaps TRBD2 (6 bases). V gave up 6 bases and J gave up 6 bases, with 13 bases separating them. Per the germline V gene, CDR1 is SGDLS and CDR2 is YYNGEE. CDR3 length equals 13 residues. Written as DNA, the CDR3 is TGTGCCAGCAACCGTGGGGAGGCCAATGAGCAGTTCTTC. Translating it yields CASNRGEANEQFF. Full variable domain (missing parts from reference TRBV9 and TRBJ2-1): DSGVTQTPKHLITATGQRVTLRCSPRSGDLSVYWYQQSLDQGLQFLIQYYNGEERAKGNILERFSAQQFPDLHSELNLSSLELGDSALYFCASNRGEANEQFFGPGTRLTVL.

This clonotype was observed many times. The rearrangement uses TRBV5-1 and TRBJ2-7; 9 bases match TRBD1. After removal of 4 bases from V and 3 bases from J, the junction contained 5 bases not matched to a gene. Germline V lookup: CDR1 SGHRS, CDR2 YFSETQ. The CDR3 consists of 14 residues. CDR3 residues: CASSPGQGGYEQYF. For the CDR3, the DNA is TGCGCCAGCAGCCCGGGACAGGGAGGCTACGAGCAGTACTTC.

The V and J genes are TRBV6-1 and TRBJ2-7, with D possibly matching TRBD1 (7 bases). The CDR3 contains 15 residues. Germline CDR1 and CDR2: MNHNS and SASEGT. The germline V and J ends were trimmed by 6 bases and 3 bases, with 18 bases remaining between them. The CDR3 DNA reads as TGTGCCAGCAGACCCAACCGACAGGGAGGCTACGAGCAGTACTTC. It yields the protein CASRPNRQGGYEQYF.

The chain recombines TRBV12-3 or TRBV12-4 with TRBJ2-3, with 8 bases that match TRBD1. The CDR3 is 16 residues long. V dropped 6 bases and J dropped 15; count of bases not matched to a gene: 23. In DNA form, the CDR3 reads TGTGCCAGCAGGAGCCCAGGGGGCAGGAGCACAGATATGCAATATTTT. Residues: CASRSPGGRSTDMQYF.